Listed below are T cell receptor beta chains from one sample, sequenced in a study of T-cell reconstitution after alpha-beta-depleted transplantation in children. One entry per CDR3 protein results from TCRdb running MiXCR on the PCR reads. The sample has 670,000 or so distinct CDR3 sequences, around 12% seen once. The material was PBMCs, obtained before TCRalphabeta/CD19-depleted stem cell transplant. Receptors originate from a girl between 2 and 10 years old with congenital amegakaryocytic thrombocytopenia, due to receive a stem cell transplant. The CDR3 runs from the conserved cysteine through the conserved F or W. D genes are given only for firm matches. Clone size appears in some rows only: once, few, many, or a class for an expanded clone.

d_call j_call clone_size v_call cdr3_nt cdr3_aa
NA TRBJ1-6 many TRBV15 TGTGCCACCAGCAGAGTCCCACAGGATAATTCACCCCTCCACTTT CATSRVPQDNSPLHF
NA TRBJ2-7 few TRBV20-1 TGCAGCCTCGCCAGGTACTCCTACGAGCAGTACTTC CSLARYSYEQYF
NA TRBJ2-3 few TRBV7-9 TGTGCCAGCAGCTCCCCTGAGGGAAACACAGATACGCAGTATTTT CASSSPEGNTDTQYF
NA TRBJ1-1 few TRBV4-1 TGCGCCAGCAGCCAAGAGCTCAGGGTTTTTGAAGCTTTCTTT CASSQELRVFEAFF
NA TRBJ1-2 many TRBV7-2 TGTGCCAGCAGCCCCCGTGGAACGGCTGGCTATGGCTACACCTTC CASSPRGTAGYGYTF
NA TRBJ2-1 many TRBV20-1 TGCAGTGCTAGATCCCCTGACAGGAAAGGTTTCGATGAGCAGTTCTTC CSARSPDRKGFDEQFF
NA TRBJ2-6 NA TRBV29-1 TGCAGCGTTGAGGCCTCTGGGGCCAACGTCCTGACTTTC CSVEASGANVLTF
NA TRBJ2-1 few TRBV20-1 TGCAGTGCTAGGGGGTTCACGACCTGGGGCAATGAGCAGTTCTTC CSARGFTTWGNEQFF
TRBD1 TRBJ2-7 many TRBV12-3/TRBV12-4 TGTGCCAGCAGTTTAGAAACAGACAGGGGGCTAACCTACGAGCAGTACTTC CASSLETDRGLTYEQYF
NA TRBJ2-3 NA TRBV5-1 TGCGCCAGCAATGGCAGGTCAAACACAGATACGCAGTATTTT CASNGRSNTDTQYF
TRBD2 TRBJ2-1 many TRBV10-1 TGCGCCAGCAGTGAAGGCTGGGGCGGTTCCAGCGGGAGCCTCAATGAGCAGTTCTTC CASSEGWGGSSGSLNEQFF
TRBD1 TRBJ2-7 few TRBV14 TGTGCCAGCAGCCCAGTTCCGGGACAGGAGTTCTACGAGCAGTACTTC CASSPVPGQEFYEQYF
NA TRBJ2-2 few TRBV5-1 TGCGCCAGCAGCTCAGACAACCCCGGACTAACCGGGGAGCTGTTTTTT CASSSDNPGLTGELFF
NA TRBJ2-2 many TRBV6-5 TGTGCCAGCAGTTACTCGATGGGATCCGGGGAGCTGTTTTTT CASSYSMGSGELFF
NA TRBJ2-7 many TRBV12-3/TRBV12-4 TGTGCCAGCAGTTCGCACACCGGGACTGGGACCTACGAGCAGTACTTC CASSSHTGTGTYEQYF
TRBD2 TRBJ2-7 NA TRBV6-1 TGTGCCAGCAGCCGGGTGACTAGCGGCTCGTCCTACGAGCAGTACTTC CASSRVTSGSSYEQYF
NA TRBJ1-3 many TRBV12-3/TRBV12-4 TGTGCCAGCAGTTATTCAGGGTACGGAAACACCATATATTTT CASSYSGYGNTIYF
NA TRBJ1-6 NA TRBV5-6 TGTGCCAGCAGCTTGATCGGACAGCCCTCCTTTAATTCACCCCTCCACTTT CASSLIGQPSFNSPLHF
TRBD2 TRBJ2-1 few TRBV12-3/TRBV12-4 TGTGCCAGCAGTTTAGACCTTCGACTAGCGGGAGGAAGGAATGAGCAGTTCTTC CASSLDLRLAGGRNEQFF
NA TRBJ2-5 many TRBV29-1 TGCAGCGGGAAAGAAGAGACCCAGTACTTC CSGKEETQYF
TRBD1 TRBJ2-3 NA TRBV5-1 TGCGCCAGCAGCTTGGCCGTCGGACAGGGGTCAGATACGCAGTATTTT CASSLAVGQGSDTQYF
NA TRBJ2-1 many TRBV4-1 TGCGCCAGCAGCCAAGGCCAGGGATGGGCCTACAATGAGCAGTTCTTC CASSQGQGWAYNEQFF
NA TRBJ2-7 NA TRBV6-1 TGTGCCAGCAGTGAAGCGCACGGCGGGACGAGCTCCTACGAGCAGTACTTC CASSEAHGGTSSYEQYF
TRBD2 TRBJ2-3 NA TRBV15 TGTGCCACCGTAGCGGGAGGGACGGATACGCAGTATTTT CATVAGGTDTQYF
NA TRBJ2-1 many TRBV20-1 TGCAGTGCTCCGGGACCATCCTACAATGAGCAGTTCTTC CSAPGPSYNEQFF
NA TRBJ1-5 many TRBV6-5 TGTGCCAGCAGATCAGGACAGTCTTTTCAGCCCCAGCATTTT CASRSGQSFQPQHF
TRBD1 TRBJ1-1 few TRBV15 TGTGCCACCAGCAGAGGCCAATCTCAGGGGGAGAAAAACACTGAAGCTTTCTTT CATSRGQSQGEKNTEAFF
TRBD2 TRBJ2-1 few TRBV7-6 TGTGCCAGCAGCTTAGGACTAGCGGGAGGCCGTTTAGATGAGCAGTTCTTC CASSLGLAGGRLDEQFF
TRBD2 TRBJ2-7 few TRBV20-1 TGCAGTGCTAGAGTCGTTATGGCGGGAGTTGGCCACGAGCAGTACTTC CSARVVMAGVGHEQYF
NA TRBJ2-5 NA TRBV9 TGTGCCAGCAGCGTAGATCTGGGGGGAGAGACCCAGTACTTC CASSVDLGGETQYF
TRBD1 TRBJ2-3 few TRBV6-2/TRBV6-3 TGTGCCAGCAGTTACCGAACGGGCCGACAGGGGATACTATTGTTCACAGATACGCAGTATTTT CASSYRTGRQGILLFTDTQYF
TRBD1 TRBJ1-3 NA TRBV5-1 TGCGCCAGCAGCTCTGGGACAGCCTCTGGAAACACCATATATTTT CASSSGTASGNTIYF
TRBD2 TRBJ2-7 NA TRBV20-1 TGCAGTGCTAGGTCGGCCCTAGCGGGAGACTACGAGCAGTACTTC CSARSALAGDYEQYF
TRBD1 TRBJ2-1 few TRBV28 TGTGCCAGCAGTGGACAGGGTGAGCAGTTCTTC CASSGQGEQFF
TRBD2 TRBJ2-3 many TRBV20-1 TGCAGTGCTAGCCTAGCGGGAGGACACACAGATACGCAGTATTTT CSASLAGGHTDTQYF
NA TRBJ2-1 NA TRBV7-8 TGTGCCGCGGGGAGTGTGCCCTACAATGAGCAGTTCTTC CAAGSVPYNEQFF
NA TRBJ2-7 few TRBV7-2 TGTGCCAGCAGCATAACGGGAGCAGACGAGCAGTACTTC CASSITGADEQYF
NA TRBJ1-2 NA TRBV5-1 TGCGCCAGCAGCTTGGAGTGGGAGTATGGCTACACCTTC CASSLEWEYGYTF
TRBD1 TRBJ1-2 few TRBV5-1 TGCGCCAGCAGCTTGATGGGACAGACTAACTATGGCTACACCTTC CASSLMGQTNYGYTF
TRBD2 TRBJ2-1 many TRBV29-1 TGCAGCGTCCCCGGGACTAGCGGGAGGAGCTCCTACAATGAGCAGTTCTTC CSVPGTSGRSSYNEQFF
NA TRBJ1-1 NA TRBV30 TGTGCCTGGAGGGGATCTGGCACTGAAGCTTTCTTT CAWRGSGTEAFF
NA TRBJ2-6 few TRBV14 TGTGCCAGCAGGACAGCCTACTCTGGGGCCAACGTCCTGACTTTC CASRTAYSGANVLTF
TRBD2 TRBJ2-1 NA TRBV7-6 TGTGCCAGCAGCCCGCACGTAGCGGGGGGCAATGAGCAGTTCTTC CASSPHVAGGNEQFF
NA TRBJ1-5 many TRBV5-1 TGCGCCAGCAGCTTGGATGTGAATCAGCCCCAGCATTTT CASSLDVNQPQHF
NA TRBJ1-1 many TRBV6-1 TGTGCCAGCAGTACCTTAGGGGGGGTCTTCGACAACACTGAAGCTTTCTTT CASSTLGGVFDNTEAFF
TRBD2 TRBJ2-5 many TRBV7-9 TGTGCCAGCACTCTAGCGGAACAAGAGACCCAGTACTTC CASTLAEQETQYF
TRBD1 TRBJ2-7 many TRBV20-1 TGCAGTGCTACCAGAAACAGGGGGCGGTCGTACGAGCAGTACTTC CSATRNRGRSYEQYF
TRBD1 TRBJ2-1 many TRBV14 TGTGCCAGCAGACAGGGGAAGAATGAGCAGTTCTTC CASRQGKNEQFF
NA TRBJ2-7 once TRBV11-1 TGTGCCAGCGGTCACGGGACAGGCCCTCTTACCGGGACTAGTTCTTACGAGCAGTACTTC CASGHGTGPLTGTSSYEQYF